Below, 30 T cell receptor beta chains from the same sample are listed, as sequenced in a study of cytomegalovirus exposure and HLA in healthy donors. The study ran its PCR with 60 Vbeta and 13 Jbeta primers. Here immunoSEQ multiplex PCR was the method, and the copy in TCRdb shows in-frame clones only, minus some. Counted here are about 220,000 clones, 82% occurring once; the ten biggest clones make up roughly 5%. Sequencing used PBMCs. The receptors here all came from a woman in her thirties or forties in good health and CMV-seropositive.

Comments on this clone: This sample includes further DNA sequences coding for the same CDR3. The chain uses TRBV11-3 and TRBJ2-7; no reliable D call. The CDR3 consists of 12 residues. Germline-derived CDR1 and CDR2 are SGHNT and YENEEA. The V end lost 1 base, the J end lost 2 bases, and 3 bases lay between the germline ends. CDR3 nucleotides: TGTGCCAGCAGCTTAGGAGCCTACGAGCAGTACTTC. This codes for CASSLGAYEQYF.

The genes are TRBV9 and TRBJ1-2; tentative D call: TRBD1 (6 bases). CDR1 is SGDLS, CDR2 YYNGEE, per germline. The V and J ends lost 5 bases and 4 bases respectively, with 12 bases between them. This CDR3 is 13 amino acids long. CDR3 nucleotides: TGTGCCAGCAGAAAACAGGGTGGCTATGGCTACACCTTC. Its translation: CASRKQGGYGYTF.

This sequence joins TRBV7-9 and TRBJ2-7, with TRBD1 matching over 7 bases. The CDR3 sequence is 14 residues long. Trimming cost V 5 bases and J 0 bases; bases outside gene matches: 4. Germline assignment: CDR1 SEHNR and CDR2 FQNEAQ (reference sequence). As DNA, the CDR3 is TGTGCCAGCAGCCCTCGACAGGGCTCCTACGAGCAGTACTTC. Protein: CASSPRQGSYEQYF.

The CDR3 reads CASTSRTLMNTEAFF. DNA of the CDR3: TGTGCCAGCACCTCTCGGACACTTATGAACACTGAAGCTTTCTTT. This rearrangement joins TRBV11-1 to TRBJ1-1; weak D call: TRBD1 (5 bases). The CDR3 is made up of 15 amino acids. Trimming removed 7 bases from V and 0 bases from J, with 15 bases in between. CDR1 SGHAT and CDR2 FQDESV come from the germline V gene (reference sequence).

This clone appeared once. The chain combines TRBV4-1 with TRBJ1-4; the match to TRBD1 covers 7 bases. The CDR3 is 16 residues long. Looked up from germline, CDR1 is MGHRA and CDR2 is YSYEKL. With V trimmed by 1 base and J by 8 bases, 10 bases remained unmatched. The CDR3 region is CASSQVGTVSREKLFF. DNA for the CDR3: TGCGCCAGCAGCCAAGTGGGGACAGTCTCTAGGGAAAAACTGTTTTTT.

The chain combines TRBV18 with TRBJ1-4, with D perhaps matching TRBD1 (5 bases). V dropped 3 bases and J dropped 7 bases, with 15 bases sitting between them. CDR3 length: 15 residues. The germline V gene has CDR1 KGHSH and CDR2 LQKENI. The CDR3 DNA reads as TGTGCCAGCTCACCTAGACAGCAGCAGGGTGAAAAACTGTTTTTT. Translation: CASSPRQQQGEKLFF.

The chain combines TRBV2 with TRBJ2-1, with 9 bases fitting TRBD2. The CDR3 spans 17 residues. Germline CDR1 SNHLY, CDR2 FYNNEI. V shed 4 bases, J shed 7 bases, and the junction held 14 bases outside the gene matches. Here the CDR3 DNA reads TGTGCCAGCAGTGGGGGAATGGGGCGGGGGGGCAAGAATGAGCAGTTCTTC. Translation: CASSGGMGRGGKNEQFF.

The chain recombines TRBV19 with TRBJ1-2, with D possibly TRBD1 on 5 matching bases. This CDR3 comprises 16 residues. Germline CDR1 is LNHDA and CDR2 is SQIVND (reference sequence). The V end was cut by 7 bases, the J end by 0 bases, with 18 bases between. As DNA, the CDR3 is TGTGCCAGTAATCCCAAGACAGCAGTCTCTAACTATGGCTACACCTTC. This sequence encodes CASNPKTAVSNYGYTF.

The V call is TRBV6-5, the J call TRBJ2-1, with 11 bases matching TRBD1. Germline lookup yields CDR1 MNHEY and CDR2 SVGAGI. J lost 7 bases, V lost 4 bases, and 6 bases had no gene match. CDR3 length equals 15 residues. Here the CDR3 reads CASSLDRGRENEQFF. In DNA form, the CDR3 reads TGTGCCAGCAGTTTGGACAGGGGGCGCGAAAATGAGCAGTTCTTC.

Here the CDR3 reads CASSQVPGSSYEQYF. The CDR3 nucleotides read TGTGCCAGCAGCCAAGTTCCGGGGAGCTCCTACGAGCAGTACTTC. The chain joins TRBV14 to TRBJ2-7, with D possibly being TRBD2 (5 bases). Germline V gene lookup returns CDR1 SGHDN and CDR2 FVKESK. The length of the CDR3 is 15 residues. Trimming removed 1 base at V and 0 bases at J, with 10 bases between.

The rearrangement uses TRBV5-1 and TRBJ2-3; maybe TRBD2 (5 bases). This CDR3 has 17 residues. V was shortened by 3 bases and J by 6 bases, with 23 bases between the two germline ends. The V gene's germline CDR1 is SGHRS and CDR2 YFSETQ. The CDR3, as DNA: TGCGCCAGCAGCTCATCAGGACTCGGATCGTTCGGGGATACGCAGTATTTT. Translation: CASSSSGLGSFGDTQYF.

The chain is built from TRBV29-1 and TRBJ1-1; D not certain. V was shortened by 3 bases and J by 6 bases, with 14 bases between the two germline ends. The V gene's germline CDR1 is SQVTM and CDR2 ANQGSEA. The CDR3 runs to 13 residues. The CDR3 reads CSVDHGAGSEAFF. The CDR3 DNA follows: TGCAGCGTTGATCACGGTGCGGGCTCTGAAGCTTTCTTT.

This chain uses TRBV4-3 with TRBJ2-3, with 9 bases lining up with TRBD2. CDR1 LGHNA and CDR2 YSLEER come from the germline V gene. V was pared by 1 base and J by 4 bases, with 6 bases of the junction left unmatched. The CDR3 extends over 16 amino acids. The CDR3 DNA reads TGCGCCAGCAGCCAAGGAAGGGCGGGAGGGGCAGATACGCAGTATTTT. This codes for CASSQGRAGGADTQYF.

The CDR3 DNA is TGTGCCAGCAGCTTACTAGGGGCGGGAGTAAAGGGCGATGAGCAGTTCTTC. This encodes CASSLLGAGVKGDEQFF. The J gene is TRBJ2-1, the V gene TRBV13, with 7 positions matching TRBD2. V lost 2 bases to trimming and J lost 8 bases; unmatched junction nucleotides: 15. This CDR3 spans 17 amino acids. Per germline, CDR1 PRHDT and CDR2 FYEKMQ (reference sequence).

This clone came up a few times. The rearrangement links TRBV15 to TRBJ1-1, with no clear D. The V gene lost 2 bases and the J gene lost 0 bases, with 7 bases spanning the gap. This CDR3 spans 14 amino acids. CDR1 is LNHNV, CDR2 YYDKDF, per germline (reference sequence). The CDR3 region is CATSRRSLNTEAFF. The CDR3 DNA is TGTGCCACCAGCAGACGCAGTTTGAACACTGAAGCTTTCTTT.

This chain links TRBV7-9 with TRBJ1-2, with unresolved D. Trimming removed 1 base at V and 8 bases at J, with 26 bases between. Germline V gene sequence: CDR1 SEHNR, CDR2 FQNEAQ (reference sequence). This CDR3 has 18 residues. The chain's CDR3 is CASSLVNQAAIQLAGYTF. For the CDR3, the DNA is TGTGCCAGCAGCTTAGTGAACCAGGCGGCGATCCAACTAGCCGGCTACACCTTC.

The CDR3: CASSSSDSGNTIYF. The CDR3 DNA follows: TGTGCCAGCAGTTCCTCGGACAGCGGAAACACCATATATTTT. The chain recombines TRBV28 with TRBJ1-3; a weak D match, TRBD1 (6 bases). V was cut by 4 bases and J by 4 bases, with 11 bases left in between. The CDR3 is 14 residues long. Germline V gene sequence: CDR1 MDHEN, CDR2 SYDVKM.

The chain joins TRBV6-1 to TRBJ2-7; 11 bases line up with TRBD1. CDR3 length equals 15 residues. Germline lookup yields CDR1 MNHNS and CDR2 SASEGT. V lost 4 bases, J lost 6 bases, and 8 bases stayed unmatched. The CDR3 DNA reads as TGTGCCAGCAGTGTAACGGGACAGGGGGGACGCGAGCAGTACTTC. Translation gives CASSVTGQGGREQYF.

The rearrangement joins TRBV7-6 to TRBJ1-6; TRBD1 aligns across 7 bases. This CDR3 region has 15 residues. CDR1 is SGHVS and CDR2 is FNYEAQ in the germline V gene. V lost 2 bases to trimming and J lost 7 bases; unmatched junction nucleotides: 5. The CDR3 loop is CASSLRQGENSPLHF. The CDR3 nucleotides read TGTGCCAGCAGCTTACGACAGGGCGAGAATTCACCCCTCCACTTT.

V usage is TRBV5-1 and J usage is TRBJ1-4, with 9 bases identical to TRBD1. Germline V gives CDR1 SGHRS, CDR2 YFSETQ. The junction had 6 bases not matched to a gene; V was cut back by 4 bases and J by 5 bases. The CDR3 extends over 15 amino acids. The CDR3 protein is CASSNQQGANEKLFF. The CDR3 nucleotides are TGCGCCAGCAGCAACCAACAGGGGGCCAATGAAAAACTGTTTTTT.

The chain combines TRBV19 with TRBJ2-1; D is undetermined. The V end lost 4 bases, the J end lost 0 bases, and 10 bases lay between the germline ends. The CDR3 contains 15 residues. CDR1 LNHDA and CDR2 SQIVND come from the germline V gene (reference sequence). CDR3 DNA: TGTGCCAGTAGTAGGTCAGGTCTCTCCTACAATGAGCAGTTCTTC. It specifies CASSRSGLSYNEQFF.

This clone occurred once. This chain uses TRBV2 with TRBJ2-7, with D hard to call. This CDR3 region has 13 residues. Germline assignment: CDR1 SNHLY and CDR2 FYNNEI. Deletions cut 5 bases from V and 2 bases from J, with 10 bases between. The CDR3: CASSLAETYEQYF. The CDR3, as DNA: TGTGCCAGCAGTTTGGCGGAGACCTACGAGCAGTACTTC.

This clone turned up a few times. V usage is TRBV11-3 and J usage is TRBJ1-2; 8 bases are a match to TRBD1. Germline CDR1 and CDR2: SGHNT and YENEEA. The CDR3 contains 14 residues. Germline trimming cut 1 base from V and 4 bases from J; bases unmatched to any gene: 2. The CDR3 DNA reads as TGTGCCAGCAGCTTAGCACAGGGGGGCTATGGCTACACCTTC. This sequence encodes CASSLAQGGYGYTF.

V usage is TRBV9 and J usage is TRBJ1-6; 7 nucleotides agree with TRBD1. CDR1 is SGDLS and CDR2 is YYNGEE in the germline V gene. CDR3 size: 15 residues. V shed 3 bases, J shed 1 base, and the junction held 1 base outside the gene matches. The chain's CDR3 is CASSDRGSYNSPLHF. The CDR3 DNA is TGTGCCAGCAGCGACAGGGGTTCCTATAATTCACCCCTCCACTTT.

The chain's CDR3 is CASSQDPSNYGYTF. CDR3 coding DNA: TGCGCCAGCAGCCAAGATCCCAGTAACTATGGCTACACCTTC. The genes are TRBV4-1 and TRBJ1-2; D is ambiguous. V was trimmed by 0 bases and J by 1 base, leaving 6 bases between them. The CDR3 length is 14 residues. Germline V gives CDR1 MGHRA, CDR2 YSYEKL.

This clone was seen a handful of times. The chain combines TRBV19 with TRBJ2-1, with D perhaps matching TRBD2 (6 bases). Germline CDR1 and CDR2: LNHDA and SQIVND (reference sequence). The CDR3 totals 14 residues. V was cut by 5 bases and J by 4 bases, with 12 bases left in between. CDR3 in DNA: TGTGCCAGTAGTGGGGGGTCCCTTTACAATGAGCAGTTCTTC. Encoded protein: CASSGGSLYNEQFF.

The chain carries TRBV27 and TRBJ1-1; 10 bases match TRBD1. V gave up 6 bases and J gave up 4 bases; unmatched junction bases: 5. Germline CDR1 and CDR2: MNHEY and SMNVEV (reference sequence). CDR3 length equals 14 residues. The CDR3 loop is CASRIRTGGTEAFF. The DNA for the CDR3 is TGTGCCAGCAGAATAAGGACAGGGGGCACTGAAGCTTTCTTT.

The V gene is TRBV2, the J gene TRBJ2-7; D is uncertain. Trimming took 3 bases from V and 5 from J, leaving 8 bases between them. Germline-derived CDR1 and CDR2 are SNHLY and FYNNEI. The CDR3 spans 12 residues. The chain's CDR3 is CASSESNDEQYF. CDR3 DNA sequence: TGTGCCAGCAGTGAGAGCAACGACGAGCAGTACTTC.

The CDR3 loop reads CARSISGGPQTGELFF. In DNA, the CDR3 is TGTGCCAGAAGCATTAGCGGGGGGCCCCAAACCGGGGAGCTGTTTTTT. V and J are TRBV5-3 and TRBJ2-2, with 10 bases that match TRBD2. TRBV5-3 is flagged as an ORF with uncertain function. The CDR3 covers 16 residues. Unmatched junction bases numbered 8, after V lost 4 bases and J lost 5 bases.

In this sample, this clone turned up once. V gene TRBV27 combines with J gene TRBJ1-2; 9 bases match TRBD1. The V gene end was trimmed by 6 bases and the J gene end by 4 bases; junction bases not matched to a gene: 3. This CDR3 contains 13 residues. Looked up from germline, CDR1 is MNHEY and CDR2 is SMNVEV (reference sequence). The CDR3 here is CASSTGGVYGYTF. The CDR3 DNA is TGTGCCAGCAGCACAGGGGGCGTCTATGGCTACACCTTC.